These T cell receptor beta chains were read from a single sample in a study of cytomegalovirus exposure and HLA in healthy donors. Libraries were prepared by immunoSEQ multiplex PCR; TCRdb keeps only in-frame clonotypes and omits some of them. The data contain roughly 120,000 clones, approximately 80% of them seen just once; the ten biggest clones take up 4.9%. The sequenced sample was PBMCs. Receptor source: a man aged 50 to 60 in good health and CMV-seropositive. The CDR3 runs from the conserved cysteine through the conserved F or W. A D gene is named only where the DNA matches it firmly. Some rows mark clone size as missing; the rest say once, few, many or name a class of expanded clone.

cdr3_aa: CSVEVSGRAIEQFF; cdr3_nt: TGCAGCGTAGAAGTTAGCGGGAGGGCGATTGAGCAGTTCTTC; clone_size: NA; v_call: TRBV29-1; d_call: TRBD2; j_call: TRBJ2-1
cdr3_aa: CASSLRTVRAGGNTIYF; cdr3_nt: TGTGCCAGCAGCCTACGCACGGTCAGAGCAGGAGGAAACACCATATATTTT; clone_size: NA; v_call: TRBV14; d_call: NA; j_call: TRBJ1-3
cdr3_aa: CASSSATGHTEAFF; cdr3_nt: TGCGCCAGCAGCTCGGCCACAGGGCACACTGAAGCTTTCTTT; clone_size: NA; v_call: TRBV5-1; d_call: NA; j_call: TRBJ1-1
cdr3_aa: CVRSPQTSQRRNEKLFF; cdr3_nt: TGTGTCAGAAGCCCCCAAACCTCACAGAGAAGGAATGAAAAACTGTTTTTT; clone_size: NA; v_call: TRBV7-5; d_call: NA; j_call: TRBJ1-4
cdr3_aa: CASSLGQGSYGYTF; cdr3_nt: TGCGCCAGCAGCCTGGGACAGGGCAGCTATGGCTACACCTTC; clone_size: NA; v_call: TRBV5-1; d_call: TRBD1; j_call: TRBJ1-2
cdr3_aa: CASSLRVGVWNQPQHF; cdr3_nt: TGTGCCAGCAGTTTACGAGTAGGGGTATGGAATCAGCCCCAGCATTTT; clone_size: NA; v_call: TRBV28; d_call: NA; j_call: TRBJ1-5
cdr3_aa: CASSPWAGRNEQYF; cdr3_nt: TGCGCCAGCAGCCCCTGGGCAGGGAGGAACGAGCAGTACTTC; clone_size: NA; v_call: TRBV4-1; d_call: NA; j_call: TRBJ2-7
cdr3_aa: CASSVAGGSRTEAFF; cdr3_nt: TGCGCCAGCAGTGTTGCAGGGGGGTCAAGGACTGAAGCTTTCTTT; clone_size: NA; v_call: TRBV10-1; d_call: TRBD1; j_call: TRBJ1-1
cdr3_aa: CGTQGGATEAFF; cdr3_nt: TGCGGTACCCAGGGGGGTGCAACTGAAGCTTTCTTT; clone_size: NA; v_call: TRBV29-1; d_call: TRBD1; j_call: TRBJ1-1
cdr3_aa: CAVPLAGDQYF; cdr3_nt: TGTGCCGTACCACTAGCGGGAGATCAGTACTTC; clone_size: few; v_call: TRBV2; d_call: TRBD2; j_call: TRBJ2-7
cdr3_aa: CATWTGSISNYGYTF; cdr3_nt: TGTGCCACGTGGACAGGGAGTATTTCTAACTATGGCTACACCTTC; clone_size: NA; v_call: TRBV10-3; d_call: TRBD1; j_call: TRBJ1-2
cdr3_aa: CASSFGQPTNYGYTF; cdr3_nt: TGTGCCAGCAGTTTTGGACAGCCCACTAACTATGGCTACACCTTC; clone_size: NA; v_call: TRBV28; d_call: NA; j_call: TRBJ1-2
cdr3_aa: CASSQEFPRVEKLFF; cdr3_nt: TGCGCCAGCAGCCAAGAGTTCCCCCGGGTTGAAAAACTGTTTTTT; clone_size: NA; v_call: TRBV4-3; d_call: NA; j_call: TRBJ1-4
cdr3_aa: CASGAGESKTQYF; cdr3_nt: TGTGCCAGTGGGGCAGGGGAGTCGAAGACCCAGTACTTC; clone_size: NA; v_call: TRBV19; d_call: NA; j_call: TRBJ2-5
cdr3_aa: CASSWGHLPETQYF; cdr3_nt: TGTGCCAGCAGTTGGGGGCACTTACCAGAGACCCAGTACTTC; clone_size: NA; v_call: TRBV7-8; d_call: NA; j_call: TRBJ2-5
cdr3_aa: CASAETGGYEQYF; cdr3_nt: TGTGCCAGTGCTGAGACAGGGGGCTACGAGCAGTACTTC; clone_size: NA; v_call: TRBV19; d_call: TRBD1; j_call: TRBJ2-7
cdr3_aa: CASSPLTGEGSPLHF; cdr3_nt: TGTGCCAGCAGCCCATTAACAGGGGAAGGGTCACCCCTCCACTTT; clone_size: NA; v_call: TRBV11-2; d_call: TRBD1; j_call: TRBJ1-6
cdr3_aa: CAISESAGGSTGELFF; cdr3_nt: TGTGCCATCAGTGAGTCGGCGGGAGGGAGCACCGGGGAGCTGTTTTTT; clone_size: NA; v_call: TRBV10-3; d_call: TRBD2; j_call: TRBJ2-2
cdr3_aa: CATSRDVGGEKLFF; cdr3_nt: TGTGCCACCAGCAGAGATGTTGGGGGCGAAAAACTGTTTTTT; clone_size: NA; v_call: TRBV15; d_call: NA; j_call: TRBJ1-4
cdr3_aa: CASSPRREQRTGELFF; cdr3_nt: TGTGCCAGCAGCCCCAGACGGGAACAACGGACCGGGGAGCTGTTTTTT; clone_size: NA; v_call: TRBV13; d_call: NA; j_call: TRBJ2-2
cdr3_aa: CASSLSPGGTGELFF; cdr3_nt: TGTGCCAGCAGTTTATCTCCAGGGGGTACCGGGGAGCTGTTTTTT; clone_size: NA; v_call: TRBV28; d_call: TRBD1; j_call: TRBJ2-2
cdr3_aa: CASSLERGSGEQFF; cdr3_nt: TGTGCCAGCAGCTTAGAGCGGGGGTCAGGAGAGCAGTTCTTC; clone_size: NA; v_call: TRBV7-2; d_call: TRBD2; j_call: TRBJ2-1
cdr3_aa: CASSTGTGWNNEQFF; cdr3_nt: TGTGCCAGCAGTACCGGGACAGGGTGGAACAATGAGCAGTTCTTC; clone_size: few; v_call: TRBV2; d_call: TRBD1; j_call: TRBJ2-1
cdr3_aa: CASSSADRLSYEQYF; cdr3_nt: TGCGCCAGCAGCTCCGCGGACAGGCTCTCCTACGAGCAGTACTTC; clone_size: NA; v_call: TRBV5-1; d_call: TRBD1; j_call: TRBJ2-7
cdr3_aa: CASSQNRGSRVSDEQYF; cdr3_nt: TGTGCCAGCAGCCAAAATAGGGGGAGTAGGGTTTCGGACGAGCAGTACTTC; clone_size: NA; v_call: TRBV5-4; d_call: NA; j_call: TRBJ2-7
cdr3_aa: CASSGYGNTIYF; cdr3_nt: TGTGCCAGCTCAGGGTACGGAAACACCATATATTTT; clone_size: once; v_call: TRBV5-8; d_call: NA; j_call: TRBJ1-3
cdr3_aa: CASSIGAGNTEAFF; cdr3_nt: TGTGCCAGTAGTATAGGGGCAGGGAACACTGAAGCTTTCTTT; clone_size: NA; v_call: TRBV19; d_call: NA; j_call: TRBJ1-1
cdr3_aa: CASSIGGQFGEQYF; cdr3_nt: TGTGCCAGTAGTATAGGGGGCCAGTTCGGCGAGCAGTACTTC; clone_size: NA; v_call: TRBV19; d_call: NA; j_call: TRBJ2-7
cdr3_aa: CASSPDGVLENEQFF; cdr3_nt: TGTGCCAGCTCACCAGACGGGGTATTGGAAAATGAGCAGTTCTTC; clone_size: NA; v_call: TRBV18; d_call: NA; j_call: TRBJ2-1